These 3 T cell receptor beta chains originate from one sample sequenced in a study of response to subunit inactivated influenza vaccine. A single record per CDR3 protein comes from TCRdb applying MiXCR to the RT-PCR reads. The top ten hold about a tenth of the sample, which has over 650,000 distinct CDR3 sequences, about a fifth seen once. This sample comprised PBMCs from blood, obtained roughly 5 days after vaccination. Receptors were obtained from a man aged 45-65 years who received an inactivated influenza vaccine.

The chain employs TRBV20-1 and TRBJ2-5; 9 positions match TRBD2. J gave up 8 bases and V 5 bases, and 12 bases lay outside the gene matches. The germline gives CDR1 DFQATT, CDR2 SNEGSKA (reference sequence). CDR3 length: 14 residues. The CDR3 spells CSAPTGTSRDTQYF. The CDR3 DNA reads as TGCAGTGCTCCAACCGGGACTAGCCGTGACACCCAGTACTTC.

There are a few counts of this clonotype. The genes are TRBV5-1 and TRBJ2-7; TRBD1 matches 9 bases. Germline V gives CDR1 SGHRS, CDR2 YFSETQ. The ends lost 1 base at V and 5 bases at J; junction bases unmatched: 7. The CDR3 sequence is 15 residues long. The CDR3 is CASSLTDRGFHEQYF. CDR3 nucleotides: TGCGCCAGCAGCTTGACGGACAGGGGTTTCCACGAGCAGTACTTC.

The chain uses TRBV11-2 and TRBJ2-1; 10 bases map to TRBD2. Per germline, CDR1 SGHAT and CDR2 FQNNGV. The CDR3 has 18 amino acids. V was clipped by 3 bases and J by 3 bases; unmatched bases: 11. The CDR3 coding sequence is TGTGCCAGCAGCTTCGGGTATTTTAGCGGGGGGATCTACAATGAGCAGTTCTTC. Its translation is CASSFGYFSGGIYNEQFF.